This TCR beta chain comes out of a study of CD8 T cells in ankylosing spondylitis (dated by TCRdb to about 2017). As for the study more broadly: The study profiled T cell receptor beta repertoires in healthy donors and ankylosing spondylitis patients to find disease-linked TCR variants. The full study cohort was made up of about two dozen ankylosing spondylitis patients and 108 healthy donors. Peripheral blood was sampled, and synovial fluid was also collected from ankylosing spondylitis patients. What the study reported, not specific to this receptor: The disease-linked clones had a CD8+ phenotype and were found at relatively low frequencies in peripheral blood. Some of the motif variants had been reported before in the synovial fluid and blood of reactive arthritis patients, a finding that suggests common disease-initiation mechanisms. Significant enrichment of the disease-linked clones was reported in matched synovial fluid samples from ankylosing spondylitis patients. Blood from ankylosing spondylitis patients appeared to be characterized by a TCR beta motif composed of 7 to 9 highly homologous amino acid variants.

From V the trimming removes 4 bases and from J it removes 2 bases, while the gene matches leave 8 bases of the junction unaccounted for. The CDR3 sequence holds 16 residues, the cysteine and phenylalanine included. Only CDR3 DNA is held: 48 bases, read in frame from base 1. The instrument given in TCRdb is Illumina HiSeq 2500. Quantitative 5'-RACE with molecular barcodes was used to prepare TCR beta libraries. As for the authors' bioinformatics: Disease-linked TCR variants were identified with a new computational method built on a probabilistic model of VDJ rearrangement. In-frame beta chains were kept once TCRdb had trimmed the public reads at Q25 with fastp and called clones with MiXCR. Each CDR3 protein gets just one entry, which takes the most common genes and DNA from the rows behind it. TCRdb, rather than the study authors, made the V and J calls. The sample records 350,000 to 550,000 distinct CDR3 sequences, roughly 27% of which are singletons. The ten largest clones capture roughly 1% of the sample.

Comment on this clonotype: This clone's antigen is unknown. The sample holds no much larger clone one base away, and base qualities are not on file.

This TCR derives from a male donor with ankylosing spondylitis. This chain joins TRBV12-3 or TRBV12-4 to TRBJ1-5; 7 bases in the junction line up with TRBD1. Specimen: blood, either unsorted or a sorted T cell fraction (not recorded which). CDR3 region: CASSSSPGGGNQPQHF. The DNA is TGTGCCAGCAGTTCGTCCCCAGGGGGAGGCAATCAGCCCCAGCATTTT.